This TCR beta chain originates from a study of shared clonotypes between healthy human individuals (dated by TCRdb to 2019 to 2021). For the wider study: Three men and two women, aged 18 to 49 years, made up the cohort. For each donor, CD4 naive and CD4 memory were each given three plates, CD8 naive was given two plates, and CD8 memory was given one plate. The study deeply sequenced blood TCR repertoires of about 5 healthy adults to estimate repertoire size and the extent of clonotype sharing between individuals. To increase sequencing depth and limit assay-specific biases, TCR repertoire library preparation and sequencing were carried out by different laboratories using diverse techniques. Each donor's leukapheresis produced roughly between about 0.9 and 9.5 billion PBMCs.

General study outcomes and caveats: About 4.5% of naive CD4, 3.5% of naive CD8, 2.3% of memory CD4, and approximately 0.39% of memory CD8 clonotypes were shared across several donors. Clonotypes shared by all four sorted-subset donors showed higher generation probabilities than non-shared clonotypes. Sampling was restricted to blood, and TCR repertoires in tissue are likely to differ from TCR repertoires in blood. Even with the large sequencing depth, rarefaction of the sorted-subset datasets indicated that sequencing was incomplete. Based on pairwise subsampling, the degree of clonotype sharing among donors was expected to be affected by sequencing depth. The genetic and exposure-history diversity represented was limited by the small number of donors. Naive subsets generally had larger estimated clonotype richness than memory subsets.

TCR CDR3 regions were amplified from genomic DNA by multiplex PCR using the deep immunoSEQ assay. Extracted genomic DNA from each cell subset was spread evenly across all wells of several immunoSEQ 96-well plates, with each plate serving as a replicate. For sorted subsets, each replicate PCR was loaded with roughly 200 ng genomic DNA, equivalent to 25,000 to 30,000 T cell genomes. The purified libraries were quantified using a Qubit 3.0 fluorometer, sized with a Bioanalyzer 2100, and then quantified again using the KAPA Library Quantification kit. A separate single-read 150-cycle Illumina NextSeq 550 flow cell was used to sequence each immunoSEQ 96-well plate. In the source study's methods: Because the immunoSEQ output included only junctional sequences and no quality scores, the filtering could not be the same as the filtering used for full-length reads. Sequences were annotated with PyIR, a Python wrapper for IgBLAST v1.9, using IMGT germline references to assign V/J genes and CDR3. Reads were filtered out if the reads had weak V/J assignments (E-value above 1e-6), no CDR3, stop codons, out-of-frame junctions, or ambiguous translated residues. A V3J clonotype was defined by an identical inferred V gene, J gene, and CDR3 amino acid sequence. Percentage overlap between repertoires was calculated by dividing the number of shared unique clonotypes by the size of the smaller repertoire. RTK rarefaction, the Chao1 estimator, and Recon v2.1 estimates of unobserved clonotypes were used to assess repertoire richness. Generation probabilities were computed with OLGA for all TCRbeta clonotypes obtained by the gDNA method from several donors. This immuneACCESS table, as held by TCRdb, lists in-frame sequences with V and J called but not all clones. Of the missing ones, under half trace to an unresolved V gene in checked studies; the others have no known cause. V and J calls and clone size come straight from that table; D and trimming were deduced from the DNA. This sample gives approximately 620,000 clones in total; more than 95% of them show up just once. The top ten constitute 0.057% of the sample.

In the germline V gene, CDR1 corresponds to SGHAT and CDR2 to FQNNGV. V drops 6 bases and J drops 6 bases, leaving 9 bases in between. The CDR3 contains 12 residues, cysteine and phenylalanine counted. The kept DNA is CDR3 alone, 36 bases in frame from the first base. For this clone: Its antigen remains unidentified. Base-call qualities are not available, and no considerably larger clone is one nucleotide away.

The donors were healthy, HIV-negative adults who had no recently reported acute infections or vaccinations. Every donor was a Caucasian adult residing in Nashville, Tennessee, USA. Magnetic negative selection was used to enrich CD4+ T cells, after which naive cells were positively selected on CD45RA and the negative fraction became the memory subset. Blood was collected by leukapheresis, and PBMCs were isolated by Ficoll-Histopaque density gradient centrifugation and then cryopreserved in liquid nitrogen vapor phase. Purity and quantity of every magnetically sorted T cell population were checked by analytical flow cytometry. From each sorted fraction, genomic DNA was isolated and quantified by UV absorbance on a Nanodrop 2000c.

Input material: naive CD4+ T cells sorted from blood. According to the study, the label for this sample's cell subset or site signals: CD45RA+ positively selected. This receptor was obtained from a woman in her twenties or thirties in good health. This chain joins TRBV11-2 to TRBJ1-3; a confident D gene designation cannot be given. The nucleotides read TGTGCCAGCAGTACGGGGTCAAACACCATATATTTT. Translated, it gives CASSTGSNTIYF.